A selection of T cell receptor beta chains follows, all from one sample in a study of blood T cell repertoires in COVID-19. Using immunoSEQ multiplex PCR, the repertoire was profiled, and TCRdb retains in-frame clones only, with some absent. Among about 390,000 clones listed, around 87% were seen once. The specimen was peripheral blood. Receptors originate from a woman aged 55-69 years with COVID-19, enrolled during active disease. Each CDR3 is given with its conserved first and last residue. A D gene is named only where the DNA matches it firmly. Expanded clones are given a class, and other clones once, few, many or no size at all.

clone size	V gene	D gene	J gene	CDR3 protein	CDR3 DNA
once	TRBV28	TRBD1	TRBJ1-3	CASSSGGTGGGNTIYF	TGTGCCAGCAGTTCAGGGGGGACAGGTGGTGGAAACACCATATATTTT
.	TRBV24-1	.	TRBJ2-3	CATSGDSTDTQYF	TGTGCCACCAGCGGGGATAGCACAGATACGCAGTATTTT
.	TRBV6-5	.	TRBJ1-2	CASRPTGPGRYTF	TGTGCCAGCAGACCCACCGGTCCGGGTCGCTACACCTTC
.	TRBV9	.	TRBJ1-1	CASSVGQGFAEAFF	TGTGCCAGCAGCGTAGGTCAGGGTTTCGCTGAAGCTTTCTTT
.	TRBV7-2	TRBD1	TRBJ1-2	CASSTGQGYGYTF	TGTGCCAGCAGCACGGGACAGGGCTATGGCTACACCTTC
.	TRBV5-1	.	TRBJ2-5	CASSLGQLQETQYF	TGCGCCAGCAGCTTGGGACAGCTCCAAGAGACCCAGTACTTC
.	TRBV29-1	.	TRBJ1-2	CSLLRARDGGYTF	TGCAGCCTCCTCCGGGCCAGGGATGGTGGCTACACCTTC
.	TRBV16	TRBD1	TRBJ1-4	CASSVQPGQGFEKLFF	TGTGCCAGCAGCGTACAACCGGGACAGGGTTTTGAAAAACTGTTTTTT
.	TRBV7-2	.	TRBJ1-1	CASSPMGTMNTEAFF	TGTGCCAGCAGCCCAATGGGGACAATGAACACTGAAGCTTTCTTT
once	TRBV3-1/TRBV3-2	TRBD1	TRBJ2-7	CASSRGGQGGHEQYF	TGTGCCAGCAGCCGAGGGGGACAGGGTGGCCACGAGCAGTACTTC
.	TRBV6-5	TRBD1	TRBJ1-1	CASSWDRDTEAFF	TGTGCCAGCAGTTGGGACAGGGATACTGAAGCTTTCTTT
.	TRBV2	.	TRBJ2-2	CASRKGQNTGELFF	TGTGCCAGCAGGAAGGGACAGAACACCGGGGAGCTGTTTTTT
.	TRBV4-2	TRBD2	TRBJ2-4	CASSQDLRGGPKNIQYF	TGTGCCAGCAGCCAAGATTTACGGGGGGGCCCCAAAAACATTCAGTACTTC
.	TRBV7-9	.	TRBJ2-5	CASSFRGAGETQYF	TGTGCCAGCAGCTTTCGGGGGGCCGGGGAGACCCAGTACTTC